The present entry profiles one TCR beta chain with its context. Libraries were prepared by immunoSEQ multiplex PCR; TCRdb keeps only in-frame clonotypes and omits some of them. Altogether some 64,000 clones are present, 84% being singletons, with the ten largest covering 9.8%. This sample stems from a study of OX40 agonist ivuxolimab in advanced cancers. About the study: Patients were under 90% male with ages roughly 20 to 90, mean around 61.

This sequence was found in an adult with an advanced solid tumor such as melanoma, head and neck, liver or kidney cancer. Sample: CD4+ or CD8+ T cells sorted from blood, taken in a trial of the OX40 agonist ivuxolimab.

The CDR3 reads CASRHRSSYNSPLHF. The CDR3 bases are TGTGCCAGCAGGCACAGGAGCTCCTATAATTCACCCCTCCACTTT. V gene TRBV6-1 combines with J gene TRBJ1-6; D may be TRBD1 (5 bases). The germline V gene encodes CDR1 MNHNS and CDR2 SASEGT. The V end lost 6 bases, the J end lost 0 bases, and 9 bases lay between the germline ends. This CDR3 is 15 amino acids long.